This passage covers 32 T cell receptor beta chains from one sample sequenced in a study of vaccination and CD4 T cells after COVID-19 (dated by TCRdb to the early 2020s). The sample's treatment or condition label is to be understood as: roughly ten-day PBMC culture with coronavirus spike peptide pools or control peptides (ViraFEST assay). The library was obtained by PCR. Instrument used: Illumina iSeq 100. At the Johns Hopkins FTIC core, DNA from the cultured CD4+ T cells underwent TCR sequencing with the Oncomine TCR Beta short-read assay. The public reads were run again by TCRdb, first through fastp at Q25 and then through MiXCR, and only productive beta chains were kept. CDR3 protein duplicates are merged, each entry listing the most common genes and DNA. The sample data list more than 10,000 distinct CDR3 sequences, and roughly 43% of these were observed just once. The ten largest clones capture about 8.6% of the sample.

These receptors have no known antigen. The sequencing input was CD4+ T cells from blood, cultured in vitro. All receptors derive from a human donor who had recovered from COVID-19.

This clonotype showed up just a few times. The chain has TRBV20-1 and TRBJ1-3, with 7 bases identical to TRBD1. This CDR3 comprises 14 residues. From germline, CDR1 is DFQATT and CDR2 SNEGSKA (reference sequence). V dropped 6 bases and J dropped 2; count of bases not matched to a gene: 7. CDR3 coding DNA: TGCAGTGCCAGATTTGGGACAGCTGGAAACACCATATATTTT. Amino acid sequence: CSARFGTAGNTIYF.

The genes are TRBV6-2 or TRBV6-3 and TRBJ1-2; D remains unclear. Germline V gives CDR1 MNHEY, CDR2 SVGEGT. The CDR3 is 12 amino acids. Between the trimmed V and J ends, which lost 3 bases and 5 bases, there was a span of 7 bases. The CDR3 DNA reads TGTGCCAGCAGTTATTTGGATTATGGCTACACCTTC. Encoded protein: CASSYLDYGYTF.

The DNA for the CDR3 is TGTGCCAGCAGCTTATCCCCGACAGGGATAACTGAAGCTTTCTTT. Protein product: CASSLSPTGITEAFF. This chain connects TRBV7-2 to TRBJ1-1, with 7 bases lining up with TRBD1. The V and J ends lost 2 bases and 5 bases, in that order; junction bases with no gene match: 8. Germline V gene lookup returns CDR1 SGHTA and CDR2 FQGNSA. CDR3 length: 15 amino acids.

This clonotype was seen a handful of times. V usage is TRBV7-6 and J usage is TRBJ1-5; D call uncertain. Germline values: CDR1 SGHVS, CDR2 FNYEAQ. V lost 3 bases, J lost 5 bases, and 8 bases lay in between. The CDR3 covers 13 residues. The chain's CDR3 is CASSFERDQPQHF. The CDR3 DNA is TGTGCCAGCAGCTTTGAGAGGGATCAGCCCCAGCATTTT.

This clonotype was seen only a few times. The J gene is TRBJ2-1, the V gene TRBV6-2 or TRBV6-3; D is tentatively TRBD1 or TRBD2 (6 bases each). Germline V gene lookup returns CDR1 MNHEY and CDR2 SVGEGT. The CDR3 totals 15 residues. The germline V and J ends were trimmed by 4 bases and 6 bases, with 16 bases remaining between them. The CDR3 region has the DNA TGTGCCAGCAGTTCACTCCGGGGGCCCGGCAATGAGCAGTTCTTC. Translated, it gives CASSSLRGPGNEQFF.

V usage is TRBV9 and J usage is TRBJ2-5; D might be TRBD1 (5 bases). Germline-derived CDR1 and CDR2 are SGDLS and YYNGEE. The CDR3 length is 14 residues. Trimming took off 0 bases at V and 4 bases at J, with 10 bases between the two ends. CDR3 sequence: CASSVGGSGETQYF. DNA of the CDR3: TGTGCCAGCAGCGTAGGGGGCTCAGGAGAGACCCAGTACTTC.

In its sample, this clonotype was seen a few times. The V and J genes are TRBV6-2 or TRBV6-3 and TRBJ2-6; D is uncertain. The V end lost 3 bases, the J end lost 0 bases, and 6 bases lay between the germline ends. CDR1 and CDR2 (germline): MNHEY, SVGEGT. The CDR3 consists of 15 residues. The chain's CDR3 is CASSYGVSGANVLTF. The DNA of the CDR3 is TGTGCCAGCAGTTATGGGGTCTCTGGGGCCAACGTCCTGACTTTC.

The chain carries TRBV24-1 and TRBJ2-3; 8 nucleotides line up with TRBD2. Germline CDR1 KGHDR, CDR2 SFDVKD. This CDR3 is 16 amino acids long. Unmatched junction bases numbered 9, after V lost 4 bases and J lost 4 bases. The DNA of the CDR3 is TGTGCCACCAGTGACGGGGGGGTAGGAAAGGCAGATACGCAGTATTTT. Protein: CATSDGGVGKADTQYF.

The chain recombines TRBV5-4 with TRBJ1-2; D is unclear. CDR3 size: 13 residues. V was clipped by 4 bases and J by 2 bases, with 9 bases between them. In germline, CDR1 is SGHNT, CDR2 YYREEE (reference sequence). The CDR3 DNA reads as TGTGCCAGCAGCACCGACCGAAACTATGGCTACACCTTC. It encodes CASSTDRNYGYTF.

This clonotype was recorded a few times. The CDR3 reads CASSLGVGGNQPQHF. Here the CDR3 DNA reads TGCGCCAGCAGCTTGGGGGTAGGTGGCAATCAGCCCCAGCATTTT. The chain has TRBV5-1 and TRBJ1-5; D is unresolved. CDR1 is SGHRS and CDR2 is YFSETQ in the germline V gene. V lost 0 bases, J lost 2 bases, and 9 bases lay in between. The CDR3 is 15 amino acids.

This clonotype was seen a handful of times. In nucleotides, the CDR3 is TGTGCCAGTAGAATGGAGGGGCAGCGGTCACCCCTCCACTTT. It is translated as CASRMEGQRSPLHF. The V gene is TRBV19, the J gene TRBJ1-6; D perhaps matches TRBD1 (5 bases). The CDR3 length is 14 residues. Germline assignment: CDR1 LNHDA and CDR2 SQIVND (reference sequence). Trimming left V 6 bases short and J 10 bases short, with 16 bases between.

The count of this clonotype is one. V gene TRBV11-2 combines with J gene TRBJ1-1, with a weak D call TRBD1 (5 bases). The CDR3 contains 13 residues. Per the germline V gene, CDR1 is SGHAT and CDR2 is FQNNGV. Trimming removed 2 bases from V and 4 bases from J, with 8 bases in between. CDR3: CASSLSTGTEAFF. As DNA, the CDR3 is TGTGCCAGCAGCTTATCTACAGGCACTGAAGCTTTCTTT. The complete variable domain, with remaining parts taken from reference TRBV11-2 and TRBJ1-1, reads EAGVAQSPRYKIIEKRQSVAFWCNPISGHATLYWYQQILGQGPKLLIQFQNNGVVDDSQLPKDRFSAERLKGVDSTLKIQPAKLEDSAVYLCASSLSTGTEAFFGQGTRLTVV.

This clonotype was observed a single time. J is TRBJ1-2 and V is TRBV28, with D possibly TRBD1 on 6 matching bases. The V and J ends lost 9 bases and 8 bases respectively, with 19 bases between them. Germline V CDR1 and CDR2: MDHEN, SYDVKM. The CDR3 covers 13 residues. As DNA, the CDR3 is TGTGCCAGTGTACCGCAGGGGACGGTGGGCTACACCTTC. This sequence encodes CASVPQGTVGYTF.

The chain combines TRBV18 with TRBJ2-2; TRBD1 agrees at 7 bases. Per the germline V gene, CDR1 is KGHSH and CDR2 is LQKENI. This CDR3 is 15 amino acids long. V gave up 0 bases and J gave up 5 bases; unmatched junction bases: 3. The CDR3 region is CASSPPNRGTGELFF. The CDR3 nucleotides read TGTGCCAGCTCACCACCTAACAGGGGAACCGGGGAGCTGTTTTTT.

The sample holds a few counts of this clonotype. The rearrangement joins TRBV27 to TRBJ2-5, with 8 bases aligning to TRBD1. The V gene's germline CDR1 is MNHEY and CDR2 SMNVEV (reference sequence). J was trimmed by 5 bases and V by 5 bases; bases with no gene match: 10. The CDR3 has 15 amino acids. The DNA of the CDR3 is TGTGCCAGCAGTCGAGCCGGGACAGGAGTCGAGACCCAGTACTTC. Its translation is CASSRAGTGVETQYF.

The chain employs TRBV7-2 and TRBJ2-1; 8 nucleotides match TRBD2. In germline, CDR1 is SGHTA, CDR2 FQGNSA. The length of the CDR3 is 17 residues. V shed 3 bases, J shed 7 bases, and the junction held 14 bases outside the gene matches. The CDR3: CASSFYRLRGGQNEQFF. The DNA of the CDR3 is TGTGCCAGCAGCTTCTACCGACTCCGGGGGGGCCAGAATGAGCAGTTCTTC.

The chain joins TRBV19 to TRBJ1-5; TRBD1 matches at 9 bases. The germline V gene encodes CDR1 LNHDA and CDR2 SQIVND (reference sequence). CDR3 length: 16 amino acids. V lost 3 bases and J lost 7; bases outside the gene matches: 10. The CDR3 region is CASSMGSGTGIQPQHF. The CDR3 nucleotides are TGTGCCAGTAGTATGGGTTCAGGGACAGGGATCCAGCCCCAGCATTTT. The variable domain in full, with the rest retrieved from reference TRBV19 and TRBJ1-5, is DGGITQSPKYLFRKEGQNVTLSCEQNLNHDAMYWYRQDPGQGLRLIYYSQIVNDFQKGDIAEGYSVSREKKESFPLTVTSAQKNPTAFYLCASSMGSGTGIQPQHFGDGTRLSIL.

This chain joins TRBV5-4 and TRBJ2-7, with no clear D. CDR3 length: 12 residues. V gave up 4 bases and J gave up 0 bases, with 5 bases separating them. The germline V gene has CDR1 SGHNT and CDR2 YYREEE (reference sequence). The CDR3 DNA is TGTGCCAGCAGCGGTAGCTCCTACGAGCAGTACTTC. Its protein product is CASSGSSYEQYF.

The chain is built from TRBV24-1 and TRBJ2-3, with D tentatively TRBD2 (5 bases). The germline V gene encodes CDR1 KGHDR and CDR2 SFDVKD. The CDR3 spans 15 residues. V shed 8 bases and J shed 0 bases, with 14 bases lying between them. As DNA, the CDR3 is TGTGCCACCACCGACCGGGGTTCTAGCACAGATACGCAGTATTTT. This gives the protein CATTDRGSSTDTQYF.

J is TRBJ2-7 and V is TRBV29-1; 7 nucleotides match TRBD2. The CDR3 length is 12 residues. Germline CDR1 is SQVTM and CDR2 is ANQGSEA. V dropped 4 bases and J dropped 5; count of bases not matched to a gene: 5. This chain's CDR3 is CSVAGGVDEQYF. The DNA of the CDR3 is TGCAGCGTTGCGGGGGGAGTCGACGAGCAGTACTTC.

This clonotype has a handful of counts. The chain recombines TRBV7-9 with TRBJ1-1; 7 positions agree with TRBD1. CDR1 and CDR2 from the germline V gene are SEHNR and FQNEAQ (reference sequence). V gave up 5 bases and J gave up 6 bases; unmatched junction bases: 6. The CDR3 extends over 13 amino acids. The CDR3 nucleotides are TGTGCCAGCAGCCCGAGACAGGGTGCTGAAGCTTTCTTT. Translated: CASSPRQGAEAFF.

This clonotype was counted between two and nine times. The J gene is TRBJ2-5, the V gene TRBV20-1; perhaps TRBD2 as D (5 bases). The germline V and J ends were trimmed by 8 bases and 5 bases, with 18 bases remaining between them. The CDR3 has 13 residues. Germline V lookup: CDR1 DFQATT, CDR2 SNEGSKA (reference sequence). CDR3 amino acids: CSMIHRGTETQYF. The DNA for the CDR3 is TGCAGTATGATTCATCGGGGTACGGAGACCCAGTACTTC.

This clonotype was seen only a few times. V is TRBV19 and J is TRBJ2-1; 14 bases fit TRBD2. The CDR3 length is 16 residues. Germline V gene data show CDR1 as LNHDA and CDR2 as SQIVND (reference sequence). V was clipped by 5 bases and J by 10 bases; unmatched bases: 10. The CDR3 reads CASSPRLAGGGEEQFF. As DNA, the CDR3 is TGTGCCAGTAGTCCCCGACTAGCGGGGGGGGGAGAGGAGCAGTTCTTC.

The chain joins TRBV28 to TRBJ2-7; possible D gene TRBD2, 6 bases. The V gene lost 7 bases and the J gene lost 2 bases, with 18 bases spanning the gap. CDR3 size: 15 residues. Germline assignment: CDR1 MDHEN and CDR2 SYDVKM. Here the CDR3 reads CASTPASAPPYEQYF. CDR3 nucleotides: TGTGCCAGCACCCCCGCTAGCGCACCACCCTACGAGCAGTACTTC.

The chain uses TRBV7-2 and TRBJ1-1; D unresolved. V lost 5 bases to trimming and J lost 2 bases, with 9 bases between them. The CDR3 is 13 residues long. Germline loops: CDR1 SGHTA, CDR2 FQGNSA. As DNA, the CDR3 is TGTGCCAGCAGCAGTCGGCCCAACACTGAAGCTTTCTTT. Protein product: CASSSRPNTEAFF.

This clonotype has only a few counts. V usage is TRBV7-2 and J usage is TRBJ2-2; D not certain. Trimming pared 1 base from V and 6 bases from J, leaving 6 bases between. CDR3 size: 13 residues. Germline V gene data show CDR1 as SGHTA and CDR2 as FQGNSA. The CDR3 protein is CASSLGVAGELFF. CDR3 sequence (DNA): TGTGCCAGCAGCTTAGGAGTAGCCGGGGAGCTGTTTTTT.

This CDR3 reads CASSRQGYGYTF. CDR3 coding DNA: TGTGCCAGCAGCCGTCAGGGTTATGGCTACACCTTC. V gene TRBV5-6 combines with J gene TRBJ1-2; D may be TRBD1 (5 bases). V dropped 4 bases and J dropped 5 bases, with 9 bases sitting between them. This CDR3 comprises 12 residues. Per germline, CDR1 SGHDT and CDR2 YYEEEE.

The chain joins TRBV30 to TRBJ2-7, with 9 bases that match TRBD1. V trimming: 2 bases; J trimming: 4 bases; junction bases outside the gene matches: 6. The CDR3 extends over 14 amino acids. Germline-derived CDR1 and CDR2 are GTSNPN and SVGIG (reference sequence). As DNA, the CDR3 is TGTGCCTGGAGTTTGGGGACAGGGACGTACGAGCAGTACTTC. It is translated as CAWSLGTGTYEQYF. The whole variable domain, remainder taken from reference TRBV30 and TRBJ2-7, is SQTIHQWPATLVQPVGSPLSLECTVEGTSNPNLYWYRQAAGRGLQLLFYSVGIGQISSEVPQNLSASRPQDRQFILSSKKLLLSDSGFYLCAWSLGTGTYEQYFGPGTRLTVT.

V and J are TRBV6-2 or TRBV6-3 and TRBJ1-5; D remains unclear. From germline, CDR1 is MNHEY and CDR2 SVGEGT. This CDR3 has 14 amino acids. V lost 6 bases to trimming and J lost 4 bases, with 13 bases between them. The CDR3 bases are TGTGCCAGCAGGAGGAGTGGAGGGAATCAGCCCCAGCATTTT. Translating gives CASRRSGGNQPQHF.

This clonotype turned up a few times. DNA for the CDR3: TGTGCCAGCAGCAAGCCGGTAGCGGGGGACACCGGGGAGCTGTTTTTT. Protein product: CASSKPVAGDTGELFF. The J gene is TRBJ2-2, the V gene TRBV6-1; 9 nucleotides align to TRBD2. After removal of 6 bases from V and 3 bases from J, the junction contained 8 bases not matched to a gene. Germline CDR1 reads MNHNS; CDR2 reads SASEGT. The CDR3 runs 16 residues.

This clonotype was seen just once. The chain couples TRBV25-1 to TRBJ1-5; weak D call: TRBD1 (5 bases). CDR3 size: 18 residues. V lost 5 bases to trimming and J lost 0 bases, with 20 bases between them. The germline V gene has CDR1 MGHDK and CDR2 SYGVNS. The CDR3: CASSLRGATQYSNQPQHF. In nucleotides, the CDR3 is TGTGCCAGCAGTTTAAGGGGAGCGACACAGTATAGCAATCAGCCCCAGCATTTT.

This clonotype came up a few times. This rearrangement joins TRBV7-2 to TRBJ2-7; D tentatively reads TRBD1 or TRBD2 (5 bases each). This CDR3 spans 13 amino acids. Between the trimmed V and J ends, which lost 5 bases and 6 bases, there was a span of 14 bases. Germline CDR1 is SGHTA and CDR2 is FQGNSA. The CDR3: CASSQMGVREQYF. The CDR3 bases are TGTGCCAGCAGCCAAATGGGGGTTCGCGAGCAGTACTTC. The full variable domain, rest sourced from reference TRBV7-2 and TRBJ2-7, is GAGVSQSPSNKVTEKGKDVELRCDPISGHTALYWYRQSLGQGLEFLIYFQGNSAPDKSGLPSDRFSAERTGGSVSTLTIQRTQQEDSAVYLCASSQMGVREQYFGPGTRLTVT.